The 6 T cell receptor beta chains presented below share a single source sample, sequenced in a study of T cell responses to AZD1222 COVID-19 vaccine. Some clones are missing from TCRdb's copy, which holds only in-frame ones; the method was immunoSEQ multiplex PCR. Among tens of thousands of clones, around 91% were seen once, and the ten largest hold roughly 8.1%. The starting material was peripheral blood, obtained on day 0 of AZD1222 vaccination. The origin of the receptors is an adult in good health.

This clone was seen only once. The chain employs TRBV7-8 and TRBJ2-4; 8 positions agree with TRBD1. From germline, CDR1 is SGHVS and CDR2 FQNEAQ. Trimming at V came to 5 bases and at J to 1 base, leaving 7 bases not matched to a gene. The CDR3 spans 16 residues. The CDR3, as DNA: TGTGCCAGCAGCCCGGGGACAGGCAGGGCCAAAAACATTCAGTACTTC. Its protein product is CASSPGTGRAKNIQYF.

V and J are TRBV6-5 and TRBJ1-2; no clear D gene. This CDR3 contains 14 residues. Germline assignment: CDR1 MNHEY and CDR2 SVGAGI. The germline V and J ends were trimmed by 6 bases and 3 bases, with 14 bases remaining between them. DNA of the CDR3: TGTGCCAGCAGACAGACACGGAGGGACTATGGCTACACCTTC. Amino acids: CASRQTRRDYGYTF.

The chain has TRBV7-2 and TRBJ2-3; D gene ambiguous. There are 13 residues in the CDR3. Germline V lookup: CDR1 SGHTA, CDR2 FQGNSA. The germline V and J ends were trimmed by 7 bases and 1 base, with 9 bases remaining between them. The CDR3 region is CASTLLGTDTQYF. The CDR3 nucleotides read TGTGCCAGCACCTTGCTGGGCACAGATACGCAGTATTTT.

The chain employs TRBV9 and TRBJ2-1; 8 bases line up with TRBD2. The J segment lost 9 bases and the V segment lost 3 bases, leaving 11 bases of the junction unmatched. This CDR3 contains 15 residues. Looked up from germline, CDR1 is SGDLS and CDR2 is YYNGEE. The CDR3: CASSEVSGGHAEQFF. Written as DNA, the CDR3 is TGTGCCAGCAGCGAGGTGTCGGGGGGGCACGCTGAGCAGTTCTTC.

The chain combines TRBV7-2 with TRBJ2-1; 12 positions match TRBD2. With 6 bases clipped from V and 4 bases from J, the junction kept 7 bases outside the gene matches. Germline assignment: CDR1 SGHTA and CDR2 FQGNSA. The CDR3 spans 16 residues. As DNA, the CDR3 is TGTGCCAGCAGGATAGGACTAGCGGGGATGTACAATGAGCAGTTCTTC. The encoded protein is CASRIGLAGMYNEQFF.

The J gene is TRBJ1-1, the V gene TRBV7-9, with no clear D. V lost 6 bases to trimming and J lost 4 bases, with 12 bases between them. Germline CDR1 is SEHNR and CDR2 is FQNEAQ (reference sequence). This CDR3 comprises 13 residues. CDR3: CASSLNLGTEAFF. The CDR3 nucleotides are TGTGCCAGCAGTCTAAATTTGGGCACTGAAGCTTTCTTT.